These 15 T cell receptor beta chains were all obtained from the same sample, sequenced in a study of blood T cell repertoires in COVID-19. Measured with immunoSEQ multiplex PCR; TCRdb has only the in-frame clones, and not every one. The sample records 150,000 to 200,000 clones, 60% to 85% being singletons. Sequencing was done on a sample of peripheral blood. Receptors were obtained from a woman in her forties or fifties with active or convalescent COVID-19.

The chain has TRBV30 and TRBJ1-2, with 9 bases lining up with TRBD1. The CDR3 length is 14 residues. Looked up from germline, CDR1 is GTSNPN and CDR2 is SVGIG (reference sequence). Trimming at V came to 4 bases and at J to 9 bases, leaving 12 bases not matched to a gene. CDR3 residues: CAWTPLTGGERYTF. In DNA form, the CDR3 reads TGTGCCTGGACCCCCTTGACAGGGGGAGAGCGCTACACCTTC.

This chain joins TRBV6-5 and TRBJ2-3, with 8 bases aligning to TRBD2. Germline CDR1 and CDR2: MNHEY and SVGAGI. The CDR3 has 16 amino acids. V shed 2 bases, J shed 5 bases, and the junction held 9 bases outside the gene matches. Here the CDR3 DNA reads TGTGCCAGCAGTTACGGGAGCGGGAGTCGGAGAGATACGCAGTATTTT. Its translation: CASSYGSGSRRDTQYF.

The chain employs TRBV5-1 and TRBJ1-3, with 7 bases lining up with TRBD1. The germline V gene encodes CDR1 SGHRS and CDR2 YFSETQ. This CDR3 spans 14 amino acids. The V and J ends lost 4 bases and 4 bases, in that order; junction bases with no gene match: 5. The CDR3 here is CASSIGGQGNTIYF. CDR3 bases: TGCGCCAGCAGCATAGGGGGACAGGGAAACACCATATATTTT.

This clone came up once. This rearrangement joins TRBV25-1 to TRBJ2-7; D is uncertain. Germline V gene sequence: CDR1 MGHDK, CDR2 SYGVNS. Trimming stripped 8 bases from V and 3 bases from J, with 17 bases between. The CDR3 length is 14 residues. CDR3 protein: CASVDGGPFYEQYF. Written as DNA, the CDR3 is TGTGCCAGCGTCGATGGTGGGCCCTTCTACGAGCAGTACTTC.

The count of this clone is one. The chain uses TRBV9 and TRBJ2-1, with 10 bases fitting TRBD2. Germline CDR1 is SGDLS and CDR2 is YYNGEE. This CDR3 is built from 15 residues. V was pared by 0 bases and J by 4 bases, with 1 base of the junction left unmatched. Here the CDR3 DNA reads TGTGCCAGCAGCGTAGATAGCGGGGGGTACAATGAGCAGTTCTTC. Protein sequence: CASSVDSGGYNEQFF.

This chain uses TRBV5-1 with TRBJ2-1, with 12 bases lining up with TRBD2. V shed 8 bases and J 5 bases; nucleotides not matched to a gene: 5. Germline lookup yields CDR1 SGHRS and CDR2 YFSETQ. The CDR3 runs to 14 residues. The CDR3, as DNA: TGCGCCAGTGGACTAGCGGGGAACAACAATGAGCAGTTCTTC. This codes for CASGLAGNNNEQFF.

The chain combines TRBV28 with TRBJ2-2; D might be TRBD1 (5 bases). The CDR3 runs 14 residues. The germline V gene encodes CDR1 MDHEN and CDR2 SYDVKM. V gave up 7 bases and J gave up 7 bases, with 16 bases separating them. The CDR3 region is CASIRQGVSGELFF. CDR3 DNA sequence: TGTGCCAGCATAAGGCAGGGTGTAAGCGGGGAGCTGTTTTTT.

This clone has ten or more counts. This chain links TRBV27 with TRBJ2-1; TRBD2 matches at 8 bases. The germline V gene has CDR1 MNHEY and CDR2 SMNVEV (reference sequence). The CDR3 consists of 17 residues. V dropped 4 bases and J dropped 1; count of bases not matched to a gene: 9. The CDR3 DNA follows: TGTGCCAGCAGTTCCCGGGGAGCGGGGGTATCCTACAATGAGCAGTTCTTC. The encoded protein is CASSSRGAGVSYNEQFF.

This rearrangement joins TRBV3-1 (or the pseudogene TRBV3-2) to TRBJ2-2; 9 nucleotides agree with TRBD2. The V segment lost 4 bases and the J segment 4 bases; nucleotides outside the gene matches: 7. Germline CDR1 LGHDT, CDR2 YNNKEL (reference sequence). The length of the CDR3 is 16 residues. The chain's CDR3 is CASSREAGGGTGELFF. The DNA for the CDR3 is TGTGCCAGCAGCCGAGAAGCGGGGGGCGGCACCGGGGAGCTGTTTTTT.

The J gene is TRBJ2-2, the V gene TRBV30; D is undetermined. Deletions cut 2 bases from V and 0 bases from J, with 4 bases between. The CDR3 has 13 residues. Germline CDR1 reads GTSNPN; CDR2 reads SVGIG (reference sequence). This CDR3 reads CAWSRANTGELFF. In DNA, the CDR3 is TGTGCCTGGAGTAGAGCGAACACCGGGGAGCTGTTTTTT.

To note about this clone: The sample has other DNA sequences that encode this CDR3 too. The V call is TRBV4-2, the J call TRBJ2-7, with 7 bases matching TRBD2. The CDR3 contains 15 residues. Germline V gene sequence: CDR1 LGHNA, CDR2 YNFKEQ. Germline trimming cut 1 base from V and 1 base from J; bases unmatched to any gene: 4. The CDR3 spells CASSQGSSGSYEQYF. DNA for the CDR3: TGTGCCAGCAGCCAAGGGTCTAGCGGTTCCTACGAGCAGTACTTC.

This chain connects TRBV7-9 to TRBJ2-3; 7 nucleotides match TRBD2. The CDR3 extends over 15 amino acids. Germline V gene sequence: CDR1 SEHNR, CDR2 FQNEAQ (reference sequence). The V and J ends lost 7 bases and 0 bases, in that order; junction bases with no gene match: 7. CDR3 coding DNA: TGTGCCAGCACCCTGGGGGGGTTCAGCACAGATACGCAGTATTTT. Protein sequence: CASTLGGFSTDTQYF.

This sequence joins TRBV2 and TRBJ1-6; the D gene is possibly TRBD1 (5 bases). This CDR3 comprises 14 residues. CDR1 SNHLY and CDR2 FYNNEI come from the germline V gene. V was cut by 4 bases and J by 10 bases, with 14 bases left in between. The chain's CDR3 is CASSASGWGSPLHF. In DNA, the CDR3 is TGTGCCAGCAGTGCCTCAGGGTGGGGCTCACCCCTCCACTTT.

V and J are TRBV28 and TRBJ2-3; weak D call: TRBD2 (6 bases). The germline CDR1 and CDR2 sequences are MDHEN and SYDVKM. The CDR3 has 15 amino acids. V lost 3 bases and J 5 bases, leaving 15 bases between the germline ends. CDR3 amino acids: CASSFGDWTVDTQYF. CDR3 nucleotides: TGTGCCAGCAGTTTTGGGGACTGGACTGTAGATACGCAGTATTTT.

This clone appeared a few times. The genes are TRBV25-1 and TRBJ1-1; weak D call: TRBD1 (5 bases). CDR3 length equals 16 residues. Germline CDR1 MGHDK, CDR2 SYGVNS. V lost 0 bases, J lost 3 bases, and 14 bases lay in between. CDR3 sequence (DNA): TGTGCCAGCAGTGAATACCTCCAGGGAAAGGACACTGAAGCTTTCTTT. Residues: CASSEYLQGKDTEAFF.